This T cell receptor beta chain is drawn from a study of blood T cells in healthy people across ages. Study-wide points: TCR beta diversity per million T cells fell roughly linearly with age. Across samples, TCR beta diversity tracked strongly with naive T cell percentage.

V dropped 10 bases and J dropped 3 bases, with 13 bases sitting between them. Germline CDR1 MDHEN, CDR2 SYDVKM. The CDR3 spans 13 residues. Primed by a sample-barcoded 5' primer and a J-beta primer mix, a second PCR proceeded for about 6 to 11 cycles. TCRdb re-derived calls from the 5' RACE reads in MiXCR, one entry per CDR3 protein. The sample records roughly 720,000 distinct CDR3 sequences, roughly 50% being singletons. Notes on this clonotype: Its antigen is not identified.

The sequenced sample consisted of blood. The source is an elderly man in good health. The V gene is TRBV28, the J gene TRBJ1-5; D unresolved. The CDR3 sequence: CATEDGFNQPQHF. CDR3 in DNA: TGTGCCACCGAGGACGGATTCAATCAGCCCCAGCATTTT.